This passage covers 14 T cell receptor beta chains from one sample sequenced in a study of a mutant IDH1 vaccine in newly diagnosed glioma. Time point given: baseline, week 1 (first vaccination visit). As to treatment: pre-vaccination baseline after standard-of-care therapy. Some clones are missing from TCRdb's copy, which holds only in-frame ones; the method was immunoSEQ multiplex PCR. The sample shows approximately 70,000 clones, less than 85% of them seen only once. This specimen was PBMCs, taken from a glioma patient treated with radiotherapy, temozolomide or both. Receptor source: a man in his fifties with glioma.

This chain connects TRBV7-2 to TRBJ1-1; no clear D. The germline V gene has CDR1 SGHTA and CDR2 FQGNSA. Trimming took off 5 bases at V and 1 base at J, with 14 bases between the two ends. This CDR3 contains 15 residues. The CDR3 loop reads CASSPMAVGNTEAFF. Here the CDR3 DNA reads TGTGCCAGCAGCCCGATGGCCGTGGGGAACACTGAAGCTTTCTTT.

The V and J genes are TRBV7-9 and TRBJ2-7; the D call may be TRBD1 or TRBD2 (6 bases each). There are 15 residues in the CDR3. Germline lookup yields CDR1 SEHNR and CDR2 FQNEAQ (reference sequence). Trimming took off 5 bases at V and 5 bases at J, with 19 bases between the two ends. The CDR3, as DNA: TGTGCCAGCAGCCGGTGGGGGGCTACCACTGACGAGCAGTACTTC. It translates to CASSRWGATTDEQYF.

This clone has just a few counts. The CDR3 sequence is CAWARDRGVDTQYF. CDR3 DNA sequence: TGTGCCTGGGCCCGGGACAGGGGCGTTGATACGCAGTATTTT. The chain links TRBV30 to TRBJ2-3, with 10 bases aligning to TRBD1. CDR3 size: 14 residues. V trimming: 5 bases; J trimming: 6 bases; junction bases outside the gene matches: 8. Germline values: CDR1 GTSNPN, CDR2 SVGIG (reference sequence).

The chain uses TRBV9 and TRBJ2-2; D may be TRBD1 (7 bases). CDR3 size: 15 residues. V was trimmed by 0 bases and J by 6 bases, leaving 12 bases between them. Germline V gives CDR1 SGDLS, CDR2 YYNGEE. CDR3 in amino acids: CASSVGPGGPGELFF. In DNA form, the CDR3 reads TGTGCCAGCAGCGTAGGCCCAGGGGGGCCCGGGGAGCTGTTTTTT.

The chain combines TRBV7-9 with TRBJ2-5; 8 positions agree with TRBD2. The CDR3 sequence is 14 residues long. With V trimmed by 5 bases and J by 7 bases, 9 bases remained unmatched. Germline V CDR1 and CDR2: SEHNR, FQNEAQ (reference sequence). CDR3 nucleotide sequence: TGTGCCAGCAGCCTCGGGGGGGGGCTCGGGACCCAGTACTTC. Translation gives CASSLGGGLGTQYF.

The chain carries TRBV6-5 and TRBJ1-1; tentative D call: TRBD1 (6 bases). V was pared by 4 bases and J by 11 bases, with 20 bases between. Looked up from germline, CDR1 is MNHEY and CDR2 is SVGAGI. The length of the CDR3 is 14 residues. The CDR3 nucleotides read TGTGCCAGCAGTTTTAGTGGGGGCTCCGGAGTGGCTTTCTTT. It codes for CASSFSGGSGVAFF.

The DNA for the CDR3 is TGTGCCAGCAGCCCCGGACAGGGAGAAAAACTGTTTTTT. The encoded protein is CASSPGQGEKLFF. The chain uses TRBV7-2 and TRBJ1-4; 8 bases line up with TRBD1. The CDR3 contains 13 residues. Trimming at V came to 5 bases and at J to 8 bases, leaving 4 bases not matched to a gene. From germline, CDR1 is SGHTA and CDR2 FQGNSA.

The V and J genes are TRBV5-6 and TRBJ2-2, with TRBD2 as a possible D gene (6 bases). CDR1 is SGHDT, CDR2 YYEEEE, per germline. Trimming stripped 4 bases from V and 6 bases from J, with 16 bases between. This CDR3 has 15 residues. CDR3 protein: CASSVIGRSAGELFF. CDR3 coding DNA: TGTGCCAGCAGCGTGATAGGGAGGTCGGCCGGGGAGCTGTTTTTT.

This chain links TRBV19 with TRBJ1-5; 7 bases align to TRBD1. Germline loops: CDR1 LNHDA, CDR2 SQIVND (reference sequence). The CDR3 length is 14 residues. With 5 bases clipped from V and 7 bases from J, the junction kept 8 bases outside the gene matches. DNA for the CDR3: TGTGCCAGTAGTTCCGACAGGGCAGGGCAGCCCCAGCATTTT. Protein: CASSSDRAGQPQHF.

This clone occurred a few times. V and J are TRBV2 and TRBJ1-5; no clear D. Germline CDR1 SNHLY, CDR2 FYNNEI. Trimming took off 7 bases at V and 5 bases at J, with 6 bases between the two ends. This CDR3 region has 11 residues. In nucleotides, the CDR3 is TGTGCCAGCATTCCGCATCAGCCCCAGCATTTT. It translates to CASIPHQPQHF.

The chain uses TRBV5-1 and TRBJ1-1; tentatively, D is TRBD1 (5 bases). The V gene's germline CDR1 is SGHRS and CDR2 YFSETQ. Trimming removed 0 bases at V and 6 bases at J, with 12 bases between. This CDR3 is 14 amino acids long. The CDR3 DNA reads TGCGCCAGCAGCTTGGCTCAGGGAGGCGCTGAAGCTTTCTTT. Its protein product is CASSLAQGGAEAFF.

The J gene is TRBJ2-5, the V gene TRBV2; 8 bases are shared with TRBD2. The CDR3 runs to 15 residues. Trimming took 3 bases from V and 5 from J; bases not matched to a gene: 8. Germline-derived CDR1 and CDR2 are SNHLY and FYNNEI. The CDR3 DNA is TGTGCCAGCAGTGAGCCAAGCGGGGGCCCGGAGACCCAGTACTTC. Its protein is CASSEPSGGPETQYF.

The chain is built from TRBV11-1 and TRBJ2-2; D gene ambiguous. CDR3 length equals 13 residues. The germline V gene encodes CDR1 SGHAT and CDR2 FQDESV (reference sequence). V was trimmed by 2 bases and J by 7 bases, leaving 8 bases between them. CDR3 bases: TGTGCCAGCAGCTTAAATTCGGGCGGGGAGCTGTTTTTT. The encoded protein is CASSLNSGGELFF.

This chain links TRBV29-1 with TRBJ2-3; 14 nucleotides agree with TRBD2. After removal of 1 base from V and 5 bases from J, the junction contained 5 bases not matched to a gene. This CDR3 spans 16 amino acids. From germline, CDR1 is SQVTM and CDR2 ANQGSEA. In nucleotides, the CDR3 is TGCAGCGTTGAAGCGACTAGCGGGGGGGCGGGAGATACGCAGTATTTT. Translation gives CSVEATSGGAGDTQYF.